The sequence of this TCR beta chain was determined in a study of blood T cells in healthy people across ages. Many counts were recorded for this clonotype. V was shortened by 2 bases and J by 5 bases, with 14 bases between the two germline ends. The CDR3 is 15 amino acids. Looked up from germline, CDR1 is MGHRA and CDR2 is YSYEKL. A second PCR of roughly 7 to 11 cycles used a sample-barcoded 5' primer and a J-beta primer mix. From the 5' RACE reads, TCRdb called clonotypes with MiXCR, one entry per CDR3 protein. The sample records 850,000 to 1,000,000 distinct CDR3 sequences, roughly 51% being singletons.

Input material: blood. The receptor's source is a woman in her fifties or sixties in good health. This sequence joins TRBV4-1 and TRBJ2-3, with D perhaps matching TRBD1 or TRBD2 (5 bases each). The CDR3 DNA is TGCGCCAGCAGCCAAATCTCTTCGGGGCAAGATACGCAGTATTTT. Its translation is CASSQISSGQDTQYF.